Listed below are T cell receptor beta chains from one sample, sequenced in a study of cytomegalovirus exposure and HLA in healthy donors. Only in-frame clones appear in the TCRdb table, and some are missing; sequencing was by immunoSEQ multiplex PCR. Of 150,000 to 190,000 clones listed, around 79% are singletons. The sequencing sample was made of PBMCs. These receptors were collected from a young man in good health and CMV-seronegative. Both conserved end residues are part of each CDR3. The D gene is left open where the match is weak. Size values are once, few and many counts, or a class for expanded clones, and some rows have none.

CDR3 | DNA | V | D | size | J
CASSLFRGGTEAFF | TGTGCCAGCAGCTTATTCCGGGGGGGCACTGAAGCTTTCTTT | TRBV7-2 | . | . | TRBJ1-1
CASSQPPRTRDTGELFF | TGCGCCAGCAGCCAACCACCCCGGACTAGGGACACCGGGGAGCTGTTTTTT | TRBV4-3 | TRBD2 | . | TRBJ2-2
CASSVGAGGRDEQFF | TGTGCCAGCAGCGTAGGTGCGGGAGGGCGGGATGAGCAGTTCTTC | TRBV9 | TRBD2 | . | TRBJ2-1
CASSEQGPGYSNQPQHF | TGCGCCAGCAGTGAGCAGGGGCCAGGATATAGCAATCAGCCCCAGCATTTT | TRBV10-2 | . | . | TRBJ1-5
CASSRSGDTQYF | TGTGCCAGCAGCCGATCAGGGGATACGCAGTATTTT | TRBV11-3 | . | . | TRBJ2-3
CASSLRTSGSYEQYF | TGTGCCAGCAGTTTAAGGACTAGCGGCTCCTACGAGCAGTACTTC | TRBV28 | TRBD2 | . | TRBJ2-7
CASSPRQGWGEKLFF | TGTGCCAGCAGCCCCCGACAGGGTTGGGGGGAAAAACTGTTTTTT | TRBV7-6 | TRBD1 | . | TRBJ1-4
CASSPQGAGNTIYF | TGTGCCAGTAGTCCACAGGGGGCTGGAAACACCATATATTTT | TRBV19 | TRBD1 | . | TRBJ1-3
CASGGTSGTSYNEQFF | TGCGCCAGCGGGGGGACTAGCGGGACTTCCTACAATGAGCAGTTCTTC | TRBV5-1 | TRBD2 | . | TRBJ2-1
CASSLGGGMSNQPQHF | TGTGCCAGCAGCCTAGGTGGAGGGATGAGCAATCAGCCCCAGCATTTT | TRBV7-9 | . | . | TRBJ1-5
CASSLSGASTDTQYF | TGCGCCAGCAGCCTTTCAGGGGCTAGCACAGATACGCAGTATTTT | TRBV4-1 | . | . | TRBJ2-3
CASSIDGSGGIQFF | TGTGCCAGTAGTATAGATGGTAGCGGGGGGATACAGTTCTTC | TRBV19 | TRBD2 | . | TRBJ2-1
CASSQEISSYEQYF | TGCGCCAGCAGCCAAGAAATATCCTCCTACGAGCAGTACTTC | TRBV4-3 | . | . | TRBJ2-7
CASSLGIAGKYEQYF | TGTGCCAGCAGTTTAGGAATAGCGGGAAAGTACGAGCAGTACTTC | TRBV27 | TRBD2 | . | TRBJ2-7
CASSSRDRTPNRGDTQYF | TGTGCCAGCAGCTCCCGGGACAGGACACCCAATCGGGGGGATACGCAGTATTTT | TRBV5-4 | TRBD1 | . | TRBJ2-3
CASSSEGGGYTF | TGTGCCAGCAGCTCAGAAGGCGGTGGCTACACCTTC | TRBV7-9 | . | . | TRBJ1-2
CASSLMDSKLEAFF | TGTGCCAGCAGCTTGATGGATAGCAAACTTGAAGCTTTCTTT | TRBV7-2 | . | . | TRBJ1-1
CASSAAGYEQYF | TGTGCCAGCAGTGCCGCAGGTTACGAGCAGTACTTC | TRBV6-6 | . | once | TRBJ2-7
CASSQRVEQFF | TGTGCCAGCAGCCAAAGAGTTGAGCAGTTCTTC | TRBV14 | . | . | TRBJ2-1
CASSHKGASETQYF | TGTGCCAGCAGCCATAAAGGGGCCTCAGAGACCCAGTACTTC | TRBV5-8 | . | few | TRBJ2-5
CASSTLGGTYEQYF | TGCGCCAGCAGCACACTAGGAGGAACCTACGAGCAGTACTTC | TRBV5-1 | . | . | TRBJ2-7
CASSILGERASYEQFF | TGTGCCAGCAGCATCCTTGGGGAGAGGGCTAGCTATGAGCAGTTCTTC | TRBV27 | . | . | TRBJ2-1
CASSLGRQRTVTDTQYF | TGTGCCAGCAGCTTAGGCCGGCAAAGGACAGTCACAGATACGCAGTATTTT | TRBV13 | . | . | TRBJ2-3
CASSANSNTEAFF | TGTGCCAGCAGCGCCAACTCTAACACTGAAGCTTTCTTT | TRBV7-6 | . | . | TRBJ1-1
CASSLGCVGLCSGNTIYF | TGTGCCAGCAGCTTAGGTTGTGTGGGCCTCTGCTCTGGAAACACCATATATTTT | TRBV7-6 | . | . | TRBJ1-3
CASSVGLAEYNEQFF | TGTGCCAGCAGCGTGGGACTAGCGGAGTACAATGAGCAGTTCTTC | TRBV9 | TRBD2 | few | TRBJ2-1
CASRVAGNTGELFF | TGTGCCAGCAGGGTAGCGGGGAACACCGGGGAGCTGTTTTTT | TRBV7-2 | TRBD2 | . | TRBJ2-2
CASSAGTGRTGELFF | TGTGCCAGCAGCGCAGGGACAGGGAGAACCGGGGAGCTGTTTTTT | TRBV11-2 | TRBD1 | . | TRBJ2-2
CASSPYSGEGNEQFF | TGCGCCAGCAGTCCCTATAGCGGGGAGGGAAATGAGCAGTTCTTC | TRBV10-1 | TRBD2 | . | TRBJ2-1
CASSLVSTETGELFF | TGCGCCAGCAGCTTGGTGAGCACCGAAACCGGGGAGCTGTTTTTT | TRBV5-1 | . | . | TRBJ2-2
CASSEGTGIPYEQYF | TGCGCCAGCAGTGAGGGGACAGGAATACCCTACGAGCAGTACTTC | TRBV10-1 | TRBD1 | . | TRBJ2-7
CASRGTAYEQYF | TGTGCCAGCAGAGGGACAGCCTACGAGCAGTACTTC | TRBV6-1 | TRBD1 | . | TRBJ2-7
CASSPQYRLVAGGTGELFF | TGTGCCAGTAGTCCACAATATCGATTAGTCGCGGGGGGCACCGGGGAGCTGTTTTTT | TRBV19 | TRBD2 | . | TRBJ2-2
CSSSPQGAYEQYF | TGTTCCAGCAGCCCTCAGGGGGCCTACGAGCAGTACTTC | TRBV7-9 | TRBD1 | . | TRBJ2-7
CASRRGTSDTGELFF | TGTGCCAGCAGACGGGGGACTAGCGACACCGGGGAGCTGTTTTTT | TRBV7-6 | TRBD2 | . | TRBJ2-2
CASSLQGTGNTIYF | TGTGCCAGTAGTCTACAGGGAACTGGAAACACCATATATTTT | TRBV19 | . | . | TRBJ1-3
CASSPGTGHEKLFF | TGCGCCAGCAGTCCTGGGACAGGGCATGAAAAACTGTTTTTT | TRBV2 | TRBD1 | . | TRBJ1-4
CASRGSGRASYEQYF | TGTGCCAGCAGGGGCAGCGGGAGGGCCTCCTACGAGCAGTACTTC | TRBV6-1 | TRBD2 | . | TRBJ2-7
CASSLTGTATYEQYF | TGTGCCAGCAGCCTCACGGGGACAGCGACCTACGAGCAGTACTTC | TRBV14 | TRBD1 | . | TRBJ2-7
CASSQGASGSTDTQYF | TGTGCCAGCAGCCAAGGGGCTAGCGGAAGCACAGATACGCAGTATTTT | TRBV14 | TRBD2 | few | TRBJ2-3
CASSTQLAVQETQYF | TGTGCCAGCAGTACCCAGCTAGCGGTCCAAGAGACCCAGTACTTC | TRBV6-6 | TRBD2 | . | TRBJ2-5
CAILGGPKAIEKLFF | TGTGCTATACTAGGAGGCCCCAAGGCAATTGAAAAACTGTTTTTT | TRBV2 | . | . | TRBJ1-4
CASSYSSGGYGYTF | TGTGCCAGCAGTTATTCGTCAGGGGGCTATGGCTACACCTTC | TRBV6-5 | TRBD1 | . | TRBJ1-2
CASSLSTGNTGELFF | TGTGCCAGCAGCCTTTCGACGGGGAACACCGGGGAGCTGTTTTTT | TRBV5-5 | . | . | TRBJ2-2
CASSLTRGTGDTQYF | TGTGCCAGCTCACTGACACGCGGGACGGGGGATACGCAGTATTTT | TRBV18 | . | . | TRBJ2-3
CASSPSAGGNGYTF | TGCGCCAGCAGCCCCTCAGCAGGGGGGAATGGCTACACCTTC | TRBV4-1 | TRBD1 | . | TRBJ1-2
CASSPPRELQGGEQFF | TGTGCCAGCAGCCCACCACGAGAACTACAGGGGGGTGAGCAGTTCTTC | TRBV4-2 | TRBD1 | once | TRBJ2-1
CASSLGGGSYEQYF | TGTGCCAGCAGCTTGGGGGGAGGGTCCTACGAGCAGTACTTC | TRBV5-6 | TRBD2 | . | TRBJ2-7
CASSATSGSVSYNEQFF | TGTGCCAGCAGCGCGACTAGCGGGAGTGTATCCTACAATGAGCAGTTCTTC | TRBV11-2 | TRBD2 | few | TRBJ2-1
CASSQDRPSVHNEQFF | TGCGCCAGCAGCCAAGATAGGCCTAGCGTCCACAATGAGCAGTTCTTC | TRBV4-1 | . | . | TRBJ2-1
CASRPGQASYEQYF | TGTGCCAGCAGACCGGGACAGGCCTCCTACGAGCAGTACTTC | TRBV6-5 | TRBD1 | . | TRBJ2-7
CASSLIRTGGNIQYF | TGTGCCAGCAGCTTAATAAGGACAGGGGGAAACATTCAGTACTTC | TRBV7-2 | TRBD1 | . | TRBJ2-4
CASSSGRRREMTTGELFF | TGTGCCAGCAGCTCCGGGCGGCGGCGGGAGATGACCACCGGGGAGCTGTTTTTT | TRBV11-2 | TRBD2 | . | TRBJ2-2
CASSVRTVSTDTQYF | TGTGCCAGCAGTGTACGGACAGTGAGCACAGATACGCAGTATTTT | TRBV6-1 | . | . | TRBJ2-3
CASDGGFMNEQFF | TGTGCTAGTGACGGAGGGTTTATGAATGAGCAGTTCTTC | TRBV12-5 | . | . | TRBJ2-1
CATKPGQGASQPQHF | TGTGCCACGAAGCCGGGACAGGGGGCGAGTCAGCCCCAGCATTTT | TRBV19 | TRBD1 | . | TRBJ1-5
CASTRLAGEVDTQYF | TGTGCCAGCACCAGACTAGCGGGAGAGGTAGATACGCAGTATTTT | TRBV9 | TRBD2 | few | TRBJ2-3
CASSFIAGEGETQYF | TGTGCCAGCAGCTTCATAGCGGGAGAGGGAGAGACCCAGTACTTC | TRBV7-9 | TRBD2 | . | TRBJ2-5
CASSFSGFWTNTEAFF | TGTGCCAGCAGCTTTTCAGGGTTTTGGACCAACACTGAAGCTTTCTTT | TRBV5-6 | . | . | TRBJ1-1
CASSVAPTGRNEKLFF | TGTGCCAGCAGCGTAGCTCCCACAGGCCGGAATGAAAAACTGTTTTTT | TRBV9 | . | . | TRBJ1-4